The TCR beta chain under discussion was sequenced for a study of T cells in localized non-small cell lung cancer. Points from the study as a whole: Higher blood T cell density went with longer overall survival. One tumor region alone was sequenced, and heterogeneity therefore remains possible. Uninvolved adjacent lung showed the highest T cell clonality, exceeding tumor.

Comments on this clone: Its antigen is still unknown.

The protocol was immunoSEQ multiplex PCR, while the TCRdb copy is restricted to in-frame clones and leaves out a portion. Altogether about 53,000 clones are present, over 80% being singletons, with the ten largest covering roughly a sixth. Germline CDR1 and CDR2: SGHNT and YYREEE (reference sequence). There are 14 residues in the CDR3. The V gene lost 0 bases and the J gene lost 3 bases, with 9 bases spanning the gap. The sequenced sample was peripheral blood mononuclear cells, obtained before any cancer treatment. The V call is TRBV5-4, the J call TRBJ1-1; D is undetermined. This receptor was identified in a man between 40 and 70 years old with stage III lung adenocarcinoma. The CDR3 is CASSLAYGDTEAFF. The CDR3 nucleotides are TGTGCCAGCAGCTTGGCATATGGGGACACTGAAGCTTTCTTT.